This T cell receptor beta chain was sequenced in a study of chronic HIV infection and antiretroviral therapy. From the 5' RACE reads, TCRdb called clonotypes with MiXCR, one entry per CDR3 protein. The data hold about 31,000 distinct CDR3 sequences, with about 9.7% observed a single time. With V trimmed by 2 bases and J by 11 bases, 6 bases remained unmatched. Germline CDR1 is MNHEY and CDR2 is SVGEGT. There are 13 residues in the CDR3. This clonotype showed up many times. Sequenced input: peripheral blood. This TCR derives from an adult who had HIV and had not received antiretroviral therapy, or was an uninfected healthy control (not recorded which). The chain is built from TRBV6-2 or TRBV6-3 and TRBJ2-3, with 8 bases aligning to TRBD2. The CDR3 reads CASSYGAAGGQYF. CDR3 sequence (DNA): TGTGCCAGCAGTTACGGAGCGGCGGGAGGGCAGTATTTT.